The entry below gives a single TCR beta chain sequence along with its context. The CDR3 is made up of 12 amino acids. Germline CDR1 and CDR2: SGHDN and FVKESK. Trimming left V 0 bases short and J 7 bases short, with 4 bases between. The data derive from a study of blood T cell repertoires in COVID-19. Across the study: From the United States, Italy and Spain came samples of acute and convalescent COVID-19. The cDNA or gDNA used as material had been derived from T cells, B-cell-depleted T cells, or PBMCs.

Per the study methods: Reference gene primers were amplified, and this amplification served to estimate nucleated cell counts. TCRdb's table, derived via immunoSEQ multiplex PCR, lists solely in-frame clones and lacks some. The V and J calls and clone size come from that table; D and trimming were worked out from the DNA. The sample records about 63,000 clones, more than 75% being singletons. Input material: peripheral blood. V usage is TRBV14 and J usage is TRBJ2-4, with D uncertain. The source is a man over 45 with active COVID-19. The CDR3: CASSQDENIQYF. CDR3 in DNA: TGTGCCAGCAGCCAAGACGAGAACATTCAGTACTTC. The entire variable domain, with the rest obtained from reference TRBV14 and TRBJ2-4, is as follows: EAGVTQFPSHSVIEKGQTVTLRCDPISGHDNLYWYRRVMGKEIKFLLHFVKESKQDESGMPNNRFLAERTGGTYSTLKVQPAELEDSGVYFCASSQDENIQYFGAGTRLSVL.